This is a list of T cell receptor beta chains from one sample in a study of T cell changes during pregnancy in multiple sclerosis. Sequencing was performed with immunoSEQ multiplex PCR; in TCRdb, only in-frame clones are kept and a portion is missing. Of about 33,000 clones in the sample, approximately 92% are singletons; the top ten hold 1.2%. The sample was PBMCs (not recorded whether the cells were cultured). The source of these receptors is a female donor with multiple sclerosis, enrolled in a pregnancy study. The CDR3 runs from the conserved cysteine through the conserved F or W.

CDR3aa: CAISVASGNNNEQFF
j_gene: TRBJ2-1
v_gene: TRBV10-3

CDR3aa: CASSLSGTSGRAYNEQFF
j_gene: TRBJ2-1
v_gene: TRBV27

CDR3aa: CASSEAPVTDTQYF
j_gene: TRBJ2-3
v_gene: TRBV2

CDR3aa: CASSLHSLISGNTIYF
j_gene: TRBJ1-3
v_gene: TRBV5-1

CDR3aa: CASSFGREDYEQYF
j_gene: TRBJ2-7
v_gene: TRBV7-9

CDR3aa: CASRNRQGGSYEQYF
j_gene: TRBJ2-7
v_gene: TRBV4-1

CDR3aa: CASSYSNRYEQYF
j_gene: TRBJ2-7
v_gene: TRBV6-6

CDR3aa: CAWSVATRETQYF
j_gene: TRBJ2-5
v_gene: TRBV30

CDR3aa: CASSQVSGGSNEQFF
j_gene: TRBJ2-1
v_gene: TRBV4-2

CDR3aa: CASSGQIYEQYF
j_gene: TRBJ2-7
v_gene: TRBV2

CDR3aa: CASEGAPDYEQYF
j_gene: TRBJ2-7
v_gene: TRBV7-6

CDR3aa: CASSESGTIGGELFF
j_gene: TRBJ2-2
v_gene: TRBV25-1

CDR3aa: CASREDRGQSYNEQFF
j_gene: TRBJ2-1
v_gene: TRBV6-1

CDR3aa: CASRLRDRVQGEKLFF
j_gene: TRBJ1-4
v_gene: TRBV5-1

CDR3aa: CASRGQGIAGNTIYF
j_gene: TRBJ1-3
v_gene: TRBV5-1